Only one count was recorded for the clone carrying this T cell receptor (beta chain). The data were produced by immunoSEQ multiplex PCR, yet TCRdb's version contains in-frame clones alone and is incomplete. Of under 45,000 clones listed, approximately 96% are singletons. The data belong to a study of T cell changes during pregnancy in multiple sclerosis. The receptor was derived from a female donor with multiple sclerosis, enrolled in a pregnancy study. The sequencing here drew on peripheral blood, taken in the second trimester of pregnancy.

The CDR3 loop reads CASSLGASGVLREQYF. CDR3 nucleotide sequence: TGTGCCAGCAGCTTGGGTGCTAGCGGGGTGCTTCGCGAGCAGTACTTC. V and J are TRBV5-8 and TRBJ2-7, with 9 bases that match TRBD2. Germline loops: CDR1 SGHTS, CDR2 YDEGEE. Trimming removed 0 bases from V and 6 bases from J; junction bases left unmatched: 10. The CDR3 is 16 residues long.